Listed here are 15 T cell receptor beta chains from one sample, sequenced in a study of Ad26.COV2.S vaccination and SARS-CoV-2 variants. Data came from immunoSEQ multiplex PCR; TCRdb stores just in-frame clones and leaves some out. The repertoire holds fewer than 100,000 clones, with less than 85% as singletons. Sequenced here: peripheral blood, sampled after recovery from COVID-19. Receptor source: a human donor who had recovered from COVID-19.

The J gene is TRBJ2-7, the V gene TRBV6-2 or TRBV6-3; D not resolved. Trimming cost V 0 bases and J 4 bases, with 10 bases left between them. CDR1 and CDR2 from the germline V gene are MNHEY and SVGEGT. The CDR3 has 14 amino acids. The CDR3 spells CASSYSSQGYEQYF. CDR3 in DNA: TGTGCCAGCAGTTACTCTAGCCAAGGGTACGAGCAGTACTTC.

This chain joins TRBV9 and TRBJ1-1; D gene uncertain. Trimming pared 0 bases from V and 5 bases from J, leaving 5 bases between. The germline V gene has CDR1 SGDLS and CDR2 YYNGEE. The CDR3 spans 12 residues. Written as DNA, the CDR3 is TGTGCCAGCAGCGTAGAGGGTACTGAAGCTTTCTTT. The encoded protein is CASSVEGTEAFF.

The chain uses TRBV6-2 or TRBV6-3 and TRBJ2-1; 8 bases map to TRBD2. Germline V gene lookup returns CDR1 MNHEY and CDR2 SVGEGT. This CDR3 has 14 residues. The V gene end was trimmed by 5 bases and the J gene end by 4 bases; junction bases not matched to a gene: 4. This CDR3 reads CASSPSGSYNEQFF. CDR3 coding DNA: TGTGCCAGCAGTCCCAGCGGGAGTTACAATGAGCAGTTCTTC.

This clone was seen once. DNA for the CDR3: TGTGCCAGCAGTGTCCCGGGGGGCTCTGGAAACACCATATATTTT. Protein product: CASSVPGGSGNTIYF. V is TRBV28 and J is TRBJ1-3; a possible D gene is TRBD1 (5 bases). The CDR3 consists of 15 residues. V was cut by 5 bases and J by 0 bases, with 11 bases left in between. CDR1 MDHEN and CDR2 SYDVKM come from the germline V gene.

This chain joins TRBV6-5 and TRBJ1-4; the match to TRBD1 covers 8 bases. Germline CDR1 and CDR2: MNHEY and SVGAGI. The J segment lost 2 bases and the V segment lost 3 bases, leaving 5 bases of the junction unmatched. CDR3 length: 16 amino acids. CDR3 sequence reads: CASSYGTGGTNEKLFF. In DNA, the CDR3 is TGTGCCAGCAGTTATGGGACAGGCGGGACTAATGAAAAACTGTTTTTT.

The chain joins TRBV6-5 to TRBJ2-7, with D perhaps given as TRBD1 or TRBD2 (5 bases each). This CDR3 comprises 15 residues. CDR1 MNHEY and CDR2 SVGAGI come from the germline V gene. The germline V and J ends were trimmed by 2 bases and 0 bases, with 11 bases remaining between them. The CDR3 loop is CASSYGWDRSYEQYF. The CDR3 DNA is TGTGCCAGCAGTTACGGGTGGGACCGCTCCTACGAGCAGTACTTC.

V usage is TRBV28 and J usage is TRBJ2-4, with D unclear. From germline, CDR1 is MDHEN and CDR2 SYDVKM. Trimming left V 3 bases short and J 4 bases short, with 13 bases between. The CDR3 spans 15 residues. CDR3 protein: CASSLGLSGKNIQYF. DNA for the CDR3: TGTGCCAGCAGTTTGGGTCTATCCGGTAAAAACATTCAGTACTTC.

The chain links TRBV6-6 to TRBJ2-2, with D perhaps TRBD1 (6 bases). V lost 6 bases and J lost 10, with 9 bases in between. This CDR3 region has 11 residues. Germline CDR1 is MNHNY and CDR2 is SVGAGI (reference sequence). This CDR3 reads CASRGAAELFF. CDR3 nucleotides: TGTGCCAGCAGGGGGGCCGCGGAGCTGTTTTTT.

V usage is TRBV7-2 and J usage is TRBJ2-2, with 12 bases aligning to TRBD2. V lost 2 bases, J lost 2 bases, and 6 bases stayed unmatched. In germline, CDR1 is SGHTA, CDR2 FQGNSA. CDR3 size: 18 residues. CDR3 sequence reads: CASSLMTSGGVNTGELFF. The CDR3 nucleotides read TGTGCCAGCAGCTTAATGACTAGCGGGGGTGTAAACACCGGGGAGCTGTTTTTT.

J is TRBJ1-1 and V is TRBV7-2; D gene unclear. Germline values: CDR1 SGHTA, CDR2 FQGNSA. V lost 3 bases to trimming and J lost 2 bases, with 13 bases between them. CDR3 length: 15 residues. The CDR3 here is CASSLGRQANTEAFF. Written as DNA, the CDR3 is TGTGCCAGCAGCTTGGGGAGACAAGCCAACACTGAAGCTTTCTTT.

In its sample, this clone was seen once. This chain uses TRBV23-1 with TRBJ1-4; TRBD1 is a possible D gene (5 bases). TRBV23-1 is an open reading frame, and its role is uncertain. The CDR3 sequence is 19 residues long. V dropped 3 bases and J dropped 0 bases, with 20 bases sitting between them. CDR3 in amino acids: CASSHPTGTLIATNEKLFF. CDR3 DNA sequence: TGCGCCAGCAGTCACCCGACCGGGACCCTTATTGCAACTAATGAAAAACTGTTTTTT.

This chain joins TRBV18 and TRBJ2-3; TRBD2 matches at 8 bases. Looked up from germline, CDR1 is KGHSH and CDR2 is LQKENI. The CDR3 length is 15 residues. J was trimmed by 1 base and V by 4 bases; bases with no gene match: 4. Here the CDR3 DNA reads TGTGCCAGCTCACGAAAACTAGCGGGCACAGATACGCAGTATTTT. Protein product: CASSRKLAGTDTQYF. Full variable domain (missing parts from reference TRBV18 and TRBJ2-3): NAGVMQNPRHLVRRRGQEARLRCSPMKGHSHVYWYRQLPEEGLKFMVYLQKENIIDESGMPKERFSAEFPKEGPSILRIQQVVRGDSAAYFCASSRKLAGTDTQYFGPGTRLTVL.

This clone occurred once. The genes are TRBV7-9 and TRBJ2-5; D is perhaps TRBD2 (6 bases). The CDR3 has 16 residues. Germline CDR1 SEHNR, CDR2 FQNEAQ (reference sequence). The ends were cut back, 1 base at V and 2 bases at J, with 14 bases in the middle. DNA for the CDR3: TGTGCCAGCAGCTTAGGTCTAGCGAGCCGTCAAGAGACCCAGTACTTC. It is translated as CASSLGLASRQETQYF.

The chain uses TRBV5-1 and TRBJ1-4; a possible D gene is TRBD1 (5 bases). CDR3 length: 15 residues. Germline CDR1 reads SGHRS; CDR2 reads YFSETQ. Deletions cut 1 base from V and 6 bases from J, with 13 bases between. Here the CDR3 reads CASSLSGRAYEKLFF. The CDR3 DNA reads TGCGCCAGCAGCTTGTCGGGACGTGCGTATGAAAAACTGTTTTTT.

The V gene is TRBV25-1, the J gene TRBJ2-1; 10 bases map to TRBD2. The V and J ends lost 7 bases and 0 bases, in that order; junction bases with no gene match: 0. The germline V gene encodes CDR1 MGHDK and CDR2 SYGVNS. This CDR3 is built from 14 residues. In DNA form, the CDR3 reads TGTGCCAGCACTAGCGGGAGCTCCTACAATGAGCAGTTCTTC. Its protein is CASTSGSSYNEQFF.